A selection of T cell receptor beta chains follows, all from one sample in a study of chemoradiotherapy in HPV16-positive cancers. Sequencing used immunoSEQ multiplex PCR; TCRdb keeps in-frame clones, though not all of them. The data show around 6,300 clones, more than 80% seen once. The input for sequencing was blood, taken from a patient who underwent chemoradiotherapy. These receptors were taken from a human donor with HPV-associated anogenital cancer. Each CDR3 is given with its conserved first and last residue. The D gene is left open where the match is weak. Clone size, where shown, is once, few, many, or a class for clones that have expanded.

j_call clone_size d_call v_call cdr3_nt cdr3_aa
TRBJ2-7 . . TRBV5-4 TGTGCCAGCAGCCCGGGACGCGAGACCTACGAGCAGTACTTC CASSPGRETYEQYF
TRBJ1-3 . . TRBV29-1 TGCAGCGTTGAAGGCAGGGGAACCTCTGGAAACACCATATATTTT CSVEGRGTSGNTIYF
TRBJ2-5 . . TRBV21-1 TGTGCCAGCAGCAAAGGGGGGACGACTAGCGGGGGGAAAGAGACCCAGTACTTC CASSKGGTTSGGKETQYF
TRBJ1-5 . . TRBV4-1 TGCGCCAGCAGCCAAGTCCCCAGGGCGGAGGGGAATCAGCCCCAGCATTTT CASSQVPRAEGNQPQHF
TRBJ1-2 once . TRBV7-2 TGTGCCAGCAGCGTCCAGGAATATAACTATGGCTACACCTTC CASSVQEYNYGYTF
TRBJ1-4 . TRBD1 TRBV18 TGTGCCAGCTCAAGGATCTCCGCCCCCGGGACAGGGAATGAAAAACTGTTTTTT CASSRISAPGTGNEKLFF
TRBJ2-1 . . TRBV4-3 TGCGCCAGCAGCCTCTTCTGGAAAGAGTTACTACTCTTC CASSLFWKELLLF
TRBJ2-6 . TRBD2 TRBV7-2 TGTGCCAGCAGCGTTACCGGGACTAGCGGCTCTGGGGCCAACGTCCTGACTTTC CASSVTGTSGSGANVLTF
TRBJ1-5 . TRBD1 TRBV4-3 TGCGCCAGCAGCCATGATACAGGGGTAGGAAATCAGCCCCAGCATTTT CASSHDTGVGNQPQHF
TRBJ2-7 . TRBD1 TRBV19 TGTGCCACCCAGGGGGCGCGCGAGCAGTACTTC CATQGAREQYF
TRBJ1-3 . TRBD1 TRBV7-8 TGTGCCAGCAGCCGGGACAGAAGGAACACCATATATTTT CASSRDRRNTIYF
TRBJ2-6 . . TRBV5-8 TGTGCCAGCAGTAGGGCCCCCACGGGGCCTGGGGCCAACGTCCTGACTTTC CASSRAPTGPGANVLTF
TRBJ1-1 . TRBD1 TRBV27 TGTGCCAGCAGCGTGGGACAGGGCGCAAAAGCTTTCTTT CASSVGQGAKAFF
TRBJ2-1 . TRBD2 TRBV5-1 TGCGCCAGCAGCTTGGCCGGCGCGGGAGGGTCCTACAATGAGCAGTTCTTC CASSLAGAGGSYNEQFF
TRBJ2-7 . . TRBV29-1 TGCAGCGTTGAATCCGAGTTCCCCGAGCAGTACTTC CSVESEFPEQYF
TRBJ1-5 . . TRBV14 TGTGCCAGCAGCCAAGGCGGGTCACCCAATCAGCCCCAGCATTTT CASSQGGSPNQPQHF
TRBJ1-2 once . TRBV7-9 TGTGCCAGCAGCTGGGGGACCGGGGGGAAAGATGGCTACACCTTC CASSWGTGGKDGYTF
TRBJ1-6 few . TRBV10-3 TGTGCCATCAGTGAGGGTGGGGCTTCACCCCTCCACTTT CAISEGGASPLHF
TRBJ1-5 . . TRBV5-4 TGTGCCAGCAGCTTACAGGGAAGCCATCAGCCCCAGCATTTT CASSLQGSHQPQHF
TRBJ1-3 . . TRBV10-3 TGTGCCATCAGTGAGCCCGGGACCCCCGGAGGAAACACCATATATTTT CAISEPGTPGGNTIYF
TRBJ1-6 . TRBD1 TRBV9 TGTGCCAGCAATACAGGGGGTAATTCACCCCTCCACTTT CASNTGGNSPLHF
TRBJ1-3 . . TRBV27 TGTGCCAGCAGTTTAAACAGCGGACCTGGAAACACCATATATTTT CASSLNSGPGNTIYF